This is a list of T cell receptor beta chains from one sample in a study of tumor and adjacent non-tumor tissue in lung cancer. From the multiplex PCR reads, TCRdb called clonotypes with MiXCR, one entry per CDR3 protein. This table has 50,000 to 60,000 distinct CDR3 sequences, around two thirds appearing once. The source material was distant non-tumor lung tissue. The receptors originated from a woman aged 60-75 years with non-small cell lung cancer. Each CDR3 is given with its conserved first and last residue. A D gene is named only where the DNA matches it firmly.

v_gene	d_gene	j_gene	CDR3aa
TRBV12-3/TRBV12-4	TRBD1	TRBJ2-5	CASSSRGRGPARYQETQYF
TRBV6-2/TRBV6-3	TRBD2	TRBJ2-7	CASRTTSGLYEQYF
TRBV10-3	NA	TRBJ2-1	CAISGTSDLRNEQFF
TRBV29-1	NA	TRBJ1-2	CSVVKMGRRMTF
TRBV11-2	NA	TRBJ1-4	CASTSTGGRIGEKLFF
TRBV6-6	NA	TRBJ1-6	CASRFDEESSYSSPLHF
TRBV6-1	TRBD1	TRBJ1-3	CASSAGRVRGRRGNTIYF
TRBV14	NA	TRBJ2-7	CGSSPDRREQYF
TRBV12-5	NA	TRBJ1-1	CAGATGINGATEAFF
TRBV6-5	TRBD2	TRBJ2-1	CASSYAPQGLGTHNEQFF
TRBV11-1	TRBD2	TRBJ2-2	CAGSPRLAGESTGELFF
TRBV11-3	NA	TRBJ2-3	CVSSSDTDRQYF
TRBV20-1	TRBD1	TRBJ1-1	CSARDIEGQGTFF
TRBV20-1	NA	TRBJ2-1	CSASLSDQEQFF
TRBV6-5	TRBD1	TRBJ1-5	CARSLQGVGQPQHF
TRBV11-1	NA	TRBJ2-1	CASSSGGPNEQFF
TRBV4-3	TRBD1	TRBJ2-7	CASSHDIGQGGYEQYF
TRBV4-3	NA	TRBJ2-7	CASNQDNGHWAYEQYF
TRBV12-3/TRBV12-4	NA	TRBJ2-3	CASGPQAARTDTQYF
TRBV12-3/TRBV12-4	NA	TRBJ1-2	CGCSLSLYGYTF
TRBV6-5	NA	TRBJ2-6	CVSRYGSGANVLTF
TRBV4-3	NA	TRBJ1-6	CASSQESQVWSPLHF
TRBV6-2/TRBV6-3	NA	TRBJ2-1	CASSRPNSYNEQFF
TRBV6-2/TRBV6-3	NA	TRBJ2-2	CASTYGGDAGELFF
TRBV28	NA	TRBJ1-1	CATSLLPPTYPEAFF
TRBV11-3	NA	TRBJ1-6	CASSLEDRYNSSLHF
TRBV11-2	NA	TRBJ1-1	CTSSLGTGGRNTEAFF